This T cell receptor beta chain emerged from a study of T cells after yellow fever vaccination (dated by TCRdb to about 2019). Study-wide context: The SMART-Seq v4 Ultra Low Input RNA kit was used to prepare libraries from fractions with low cell numbers. To follow T-cell clones before and after primary and booster YFV17D yellow fever vaccination, bulk TCR alpha and beta repertoires were sequenced over time. The cohort comprised two healthy male donors, one aged 18 to 30 and one aged 30 to 39 years. Blood was drawn at multiple timepoints before and after primary and secondary immunization, with bulk PBMC replicates and cell subsets isolated. Study-wide conclusions, independent of this receptor: FACS-sorted repertoires could contain abundant contaminating clonotypes from the bulk population, so computational filtering was required. A small share of clonotypes was detected in both CD4 and CD8 compartments, with the overlap likely arising from convergent recombination. The secondary T-cell response was weaker than the primary response but faster, peaking on day 5 instead of day 15. Only a couple of donors were included in the study, so the extent to which the findings can be generalized is limited. After the booster, most clones that had expanded after primary vaccination were detected again (almost 97% of CD4 and roughly 86% of CD8), suggesting broad maintenance of memory.

Synthesis of TCR cDNA relied on 5'RACE template switching, a step that introduced a universal primer site along with unique molecular identifiers. cDNA synthesis was primed from both the TCR alpha and TCR beta constant segments. Two PCR steps were used to amplify libraries, with sample barcodes and sequencing adapters being added in the second step. Sequencing of libraries was done on Illumina HiSeq 2500 (2x100 bp) or NovaSeq (2x150 bp). On the study's bioinformatics: Demultiplexing of reads and collapsing into UMI consensus sequences were performed with MIGEC, and V(D)J alignment was carried out with MiXCR. Vaccine-responding clonotypes were identified with edgeR using replicate PBMC samples, with FDR below 0.01 and a log2 fold change above 5 up to day 15 being required. Each bulk clonotype received a CD4 or CD8 identity based on whether the sequenced CD4 or CD8 repertoire contained that clonotype at higher abundance. TCRdb ran its own pipeline on the public reads, namely fastp trimming at Q25 and MiXCR clone calling, and kept in-frame beta chains. Every CDR3 protein is listed once, alongside the most common genes and DNA of its rows. The V and J calls were determined by TCRdb, not by the authors. This sample has about 240,000 distinct CDR3 sequences in its table, and 6.9% of those were observed once. Roughly 0.9% of the sample lies in the top ten.

Read against the paper, the sample's treatment or condition label means: live attenuated yellow fever vaccine strain. PBMCs were isolated from peripheral blood using a standard Ficoll-Paque protocol. CD4 and CD8 T-cell fractions were isolated with Dynabeads CD4 and CD8 positive selection kits. TriZol was used to extract RNA from bulk PBMCs, from CD4 and CD8 fractions, and from dextramer-positive and dextramer-negative fractions. V is reduced by 5 bases and J by 8 bases, leaving a spacing of 7 bases between them. The germline V gene (reference sequence) sets CDR1 to SEHNR and CDR2 to FQNEAQ. There are 11 amino acids in the CDR3, from cysteine to phenylalanine inclusive. CDR3 DNA only is kept here, 33 bases in frame from base 1. This clonotype has a handful of counts. It has no known antigen specificity. One base away there is no much larger clone; base qualities are not given.

The rearranged chain carries TRBV7-9 and TRBJ2-1, with the D gene not confidently named. The sample in question was CD4+ T cells sorted from PBMCs, obtained 15 days after the yellow fever booster vaccination. The receptor was isolated from a man under 40 who received the YFV17D yellow fever vaccine. The base sequence is TGTGCCAGCAGCCCCTCCTATGAGCAGTTCTTC. Translated, it gives CASSPSYEQFF.